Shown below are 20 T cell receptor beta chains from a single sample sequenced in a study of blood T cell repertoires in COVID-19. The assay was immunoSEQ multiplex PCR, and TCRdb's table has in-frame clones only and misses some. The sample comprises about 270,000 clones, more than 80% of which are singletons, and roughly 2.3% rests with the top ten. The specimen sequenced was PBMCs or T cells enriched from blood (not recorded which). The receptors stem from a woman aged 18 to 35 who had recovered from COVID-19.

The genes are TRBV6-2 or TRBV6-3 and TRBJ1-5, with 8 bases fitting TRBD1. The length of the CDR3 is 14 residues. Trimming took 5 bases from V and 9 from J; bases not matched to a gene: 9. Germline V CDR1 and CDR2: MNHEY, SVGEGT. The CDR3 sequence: CASSNAGTGRPQHF. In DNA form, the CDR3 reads TGTGCCAGCAGTAACGCCGGGACAGGTAGGCCCCAGCATTTT.

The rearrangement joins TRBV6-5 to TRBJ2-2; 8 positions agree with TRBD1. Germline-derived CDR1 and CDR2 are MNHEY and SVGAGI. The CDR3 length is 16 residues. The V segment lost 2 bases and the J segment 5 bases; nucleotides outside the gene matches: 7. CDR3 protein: CASSYDQGAGTGELFF. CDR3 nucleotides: TGTGCCAGCAGTTACGATCAGGGGGCAGGGACCGGGGAGCTGTTTTTT.

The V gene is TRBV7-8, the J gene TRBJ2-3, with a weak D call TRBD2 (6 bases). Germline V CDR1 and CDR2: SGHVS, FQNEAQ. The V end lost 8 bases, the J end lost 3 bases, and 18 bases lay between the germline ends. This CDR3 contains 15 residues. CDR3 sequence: CASVYGTSLTDTQYF. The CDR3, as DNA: TGTGCCAGCGTCTACGGGACTTCTCTTACAGATACGCAGTATTTT.

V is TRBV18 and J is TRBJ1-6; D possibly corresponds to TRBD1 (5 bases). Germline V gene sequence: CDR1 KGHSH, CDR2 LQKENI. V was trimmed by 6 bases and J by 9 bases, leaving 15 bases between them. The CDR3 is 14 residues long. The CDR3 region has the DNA TGTGCCAGCTCCCCCCGGGACTCCACTTCACCCCTCCACTTT. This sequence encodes CASSPRDSTSPLHF.

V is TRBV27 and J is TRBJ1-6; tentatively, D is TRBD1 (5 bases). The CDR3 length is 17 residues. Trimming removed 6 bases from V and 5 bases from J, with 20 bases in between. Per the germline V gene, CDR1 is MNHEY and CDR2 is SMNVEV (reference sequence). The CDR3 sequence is CASRPARYRTNNSPLHF. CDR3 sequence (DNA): TGTGCCAGCAGACCCGCTCGCTACAGGACCAATAATTCACCCCTCCACTTT.

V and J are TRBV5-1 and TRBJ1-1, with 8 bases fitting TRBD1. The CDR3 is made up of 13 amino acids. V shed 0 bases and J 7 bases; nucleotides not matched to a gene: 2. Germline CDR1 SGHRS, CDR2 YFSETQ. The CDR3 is CASSLGQGFEAFF. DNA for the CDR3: TGCGCCAGCAGCTTGGGACAGGGGTTTGAAGCTTTCTTT.

CDR3 nucleotide sequence: TGTGCCAGCAGTTTTGGGACAGGGGTTGGCTATGGCTACACCTTC. This sequence encodes CASSFGTGVGYGYTF. The V call is TRBV27, the J call TRBJ1-2; TRBD1 agrees at 10 bases. Trimming cost V 3 bases and J 4 bases; bases outside gene matches: 5. The CDR3 covers 15 residues. Germline V lookup: CDR1 MNHEY, CDR2 SMNVEV (reference sequence).

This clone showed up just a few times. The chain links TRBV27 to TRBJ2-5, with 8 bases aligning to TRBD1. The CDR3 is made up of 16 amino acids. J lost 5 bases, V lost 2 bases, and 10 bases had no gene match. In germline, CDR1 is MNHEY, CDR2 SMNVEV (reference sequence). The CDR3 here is CASSLQGQGAWETQYF. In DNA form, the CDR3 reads TGTGCCAGCAGTTTACAGGGGCAGGGGGCCTGGGAGACCCAGTACTTC.

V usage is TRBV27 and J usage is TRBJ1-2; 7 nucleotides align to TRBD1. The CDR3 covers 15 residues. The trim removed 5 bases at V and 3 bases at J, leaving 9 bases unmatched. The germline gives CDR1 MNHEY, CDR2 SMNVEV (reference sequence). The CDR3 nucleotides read TGTGCCAGCAGTCTCCGATTTGGACAGGACTATGGCTACACCTTC. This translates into CASSLRFGQDYGYTF.

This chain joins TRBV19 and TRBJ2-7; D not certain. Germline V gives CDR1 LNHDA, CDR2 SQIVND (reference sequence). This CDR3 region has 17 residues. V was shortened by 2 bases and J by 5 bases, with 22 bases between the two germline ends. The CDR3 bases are TGTGCCAGTAGTATAACCTACAACACCCATAGCCGCCACGAGCAGTACTTC. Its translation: CASSITYNTHSRHEQYF.

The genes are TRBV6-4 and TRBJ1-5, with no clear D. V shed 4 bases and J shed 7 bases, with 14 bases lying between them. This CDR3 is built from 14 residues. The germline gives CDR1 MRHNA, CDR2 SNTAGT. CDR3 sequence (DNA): TGTGCCAGCAGTGTGGAGGCCGGAGGACAGCCCCAGCATTTT. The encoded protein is CASSVEAGGQPQHF.

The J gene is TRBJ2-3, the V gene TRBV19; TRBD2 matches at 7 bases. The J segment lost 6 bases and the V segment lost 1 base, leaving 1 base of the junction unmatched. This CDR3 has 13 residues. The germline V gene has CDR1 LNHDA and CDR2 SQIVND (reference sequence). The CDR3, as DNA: TGTGCCAGTAGTATAGGGGAGGGGGATACGCAGTATTTT. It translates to CASSIGEGDTQYF. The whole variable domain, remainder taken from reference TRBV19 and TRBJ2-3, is DGGITQSPKYLFRKEGQNVTLSCEQNLNHDAMYWYRQDPGQGLRLIYYSQIVNDFQKGDIAEGYSVSREKKESFPLTVTSAQKNPTAFYLCASSIGEGDTQYFGPGTRLTVL.

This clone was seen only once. CDR3 in amino acids: CASSALQGVNTEAFF. DNA of the CDR3: TGCGCCAGCAGCGCCTTACAGGGCGTTAACACTGAAGCTTTCTTT. The gene calls are TRBV5-1 and TRBJ1-1; possibly TRBD1 for D (6 bases). The CDR3 is 15 amino acids. Looked up from germline, CDR1 is SGHRS and CDR2 is YFSETQ. V dropped 4 bases and J dropped 2 bases, with 15 bases sitting between them.

Written as DNA, the CDR3 is TGTGCCAGCAGCCAAGCGAGCACTGAAGCTTTCTTT. It specifies CASSQASTEAFF. The chain is built from TRBV6-5 and TRBJ1-1; D is undetermined. With 6 bases removed from V and 4 bases from J, the gap between germline ends came to 9 bases. Germline CDR1 is MNHEY and CDR2 is SVGAGI. This CDR3 region has 12 residues.

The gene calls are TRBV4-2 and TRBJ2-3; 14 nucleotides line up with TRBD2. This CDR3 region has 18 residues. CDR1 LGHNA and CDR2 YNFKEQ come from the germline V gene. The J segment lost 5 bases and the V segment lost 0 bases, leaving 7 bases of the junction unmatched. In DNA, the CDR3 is TGTGCCAGCAGCCAAGACGGGACTAGCGGGGGCGGACAAGATACGCAGTATTTT. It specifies CASSQDGTSGGGQDTQYF.

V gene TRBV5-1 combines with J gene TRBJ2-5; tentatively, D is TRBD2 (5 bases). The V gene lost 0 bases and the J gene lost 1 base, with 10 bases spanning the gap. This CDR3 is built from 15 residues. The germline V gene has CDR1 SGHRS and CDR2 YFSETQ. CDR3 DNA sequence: TGCGCCAGCAGCTTGGAGGACGGAGGCCAAGAGACCCAGTACTTC. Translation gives CASSLEDGGQETQYF.

The CDR3 sequence: CASSDSKWAGGSYYEQYF. The CDR3 bases are TGTGCCAGCAGTGACTCGAAATGGGCGGGGGGTTCTTACTACGAGCAGTACTTC. The J gene is TRBJ2-7, the V gene TRBV6-4; TRBD2 matches at 8 bases. The V segment lost 0 bases and the J segment 3 bases; nucleotides outside the gene matches: 13. CDR1 MRHNA and CDR2 SNTAGT come from the germline V gene. There are 18 residues in the CDR3.

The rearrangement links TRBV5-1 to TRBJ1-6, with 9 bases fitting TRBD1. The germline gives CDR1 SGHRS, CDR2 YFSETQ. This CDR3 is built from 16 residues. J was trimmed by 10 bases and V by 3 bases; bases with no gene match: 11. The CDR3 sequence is CASSWGQGSGRSPLHF. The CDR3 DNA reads TGCGCCAGCAGCTGGGGACAGGGTTCGGGACGGTCACCCCTCCACTTT.

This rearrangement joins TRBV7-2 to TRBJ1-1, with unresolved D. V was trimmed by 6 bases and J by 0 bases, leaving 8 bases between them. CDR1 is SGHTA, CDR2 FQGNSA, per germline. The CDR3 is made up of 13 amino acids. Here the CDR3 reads CASRLIMNTEAFF. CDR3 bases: TGTGCCAGCAGACTCATTATGAACACTGAAGCTTTCTTT.

Written as DNA, the CDR3 is TGCGCCAGCAGCCAACCTCAAGAGACCCAGTACTTC. Amino acids: CASSQPQETQYF. The rearrangement joins TRBV4-1 to TRBJ2-5; the D is unclear. The V end lost 2 bases, the J end lost 2 bases, and 3 bases lay between the germline ends. The CDR3 extends over 12 amino acids. Looked up from germline, CDR1 is MGHRA and CDR2 is YSYEKL.